These 5 T cell receptor beta chains originate from one sample sequenced in a study of T cell responses to AZD1222 COVID-19 vaccine. Produced via immunoSEQ multiplex PCR; TCRdb's table is partial and in-frame only. Of 90,000 to 150,000 clones listed, about 88% are singletons. Material: peripheral blood, obtained 28 days after the second AZD1222 dose. These receptors all come from an adult who received the AZD1222 COVID-19 vaccine.

The rearrangement joins TRBV9 to TRBJ1-3, with no clear D. Trimming shortened V by 4 bases and J by 8 bases, and 19 bases separated the two germline ends. CDR3 length: 15 residues. The germline CDR1 and CDR2 sequences are SGDLS and YYNGEE. CDR3 loop: CASSITVNQADTIYF. The CDR3 region has the DNA TGTGCCAGCAGCATCACGGTGAATCAAGCGGACACCATATATTTT. The variable domain in full, completed from reference TRBV9 and TRBJ1-3, reads DSGVTQTPKHLITATGQRVTLRCSPRSGDLSVYWYQQSLDQGLQFLIQYYNGEERAKGNILERFSAQQFPDLHSELNLSSLELGDSALYFCASSITVNQADTIYFGEGSWLTVV.

This chain connects TRBV3-1 (or the pseudogene TRBV3-2) to TRBJ2-7, with D unclear. CDR3 length equals 15 residues. The V gene's germline CDR1 is LGHDT and CDR2 YNNKEL (reference sequence). V lost 3 bases and J 6 bases, leaving 18 bases between the germline ends. Here the CDR3 DNA reads TGTGCCAGCAGCCAGTATATCAGTCTAACAGTCGAGCAGTACTTC. Amino acids: CASSQYISLTVEQYF.

This chain links TRBV6-5 with TRBJ1-6; unclear D gene. CDR1 and CDR2 from the germline V gene are MNHEY and SVGAGI. This CDR3 has 13 amino acids. The V and J ends lost 0 bases and 8 bases respectively, with 5 bases between them. The CDR3 reads CASSYSPDSPLHF. The CDR3 DNA follows: TGTGCCAGCAGTTACTCGCCGGATTCACCCCTCCACTTT.

The J gene is TRBJ1-5, the V gene TRBV5-8; D might be TRBD1 (6 bases). In germline, CDR1 is SGHTS, CDR2 YDEGEE. The CDR3 runs to 15 residues. The germline V and J ends were trimmed by 9 bases and 0 bases, with 16 bases remaining between them. The CDR3: CATGHADYSNQPQHF. The CDR3 nucleotides are TGTGCCACGGGACACGCGGATTATAGCAATCAGCCCCAGCATTTT.

The chain employs TRBV7-8 and TRBJ2-1; 13 nucleotides line up with TRBD2. The germline CDR1 and CDR2 sequences are SGHVS and FQNEAQ. There are 18 residues in the CDR3. J lost 4 bases, V lost 2 bases, and 8 bases had no gene match. CDR3 nucleotide sequence: TGTGCCAGCAGCTTACGGACTAGCGGGGGAAAGACTTACAATGAGCAGTTCTTC. Translated: CASSLRTSGGKTYNEQFF.